The entry below gives a single T cell receptor (beta chain) sequence along with its context. Germline values: CDR1 MNHEY, CDR2 SMNVEV (reference sequence). The V gene end was trimmed by 6 bases and the J gene end by 3 bases; junction bases not matched to a gene: 12. The CDR3 runs to 16 residues. TCRdb's copy holds only in-frame clones and misses some; the assay was immunoSEQ multiplex PCR. The sample carries some 170,000 clones, roughly 90% recorded once. The data belong to a study of cytomegalovirus exposure and HLA in healthy donors. V gene TRBV27 combines with J gene TRBJ1-1, with 8 bases fitting TRBD1. Sequenced material: PBMCs. This receptor was identified in a woman aged 18-35 years in good health and CMV-seronegative. CDR3 sequence (DNA): TGTGCCAGCAGCTCAGTCAGGGGGCCTAGGGACACTGAAGCTTTCTTT. This sequence encodes CASSSVRGPRDTEAFF.